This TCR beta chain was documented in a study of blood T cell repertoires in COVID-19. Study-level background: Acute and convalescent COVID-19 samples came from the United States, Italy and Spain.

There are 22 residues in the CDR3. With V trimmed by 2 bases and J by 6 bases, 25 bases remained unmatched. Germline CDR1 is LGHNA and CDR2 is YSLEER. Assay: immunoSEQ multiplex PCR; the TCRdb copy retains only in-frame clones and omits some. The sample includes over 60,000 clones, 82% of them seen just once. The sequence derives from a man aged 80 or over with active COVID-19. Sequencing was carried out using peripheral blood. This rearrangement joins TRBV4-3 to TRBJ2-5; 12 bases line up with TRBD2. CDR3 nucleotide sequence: TGCGCCAGCAGCCAAAGACTAGCGGGAGAGTCATCCGGGAGTGAGTACACAAAGACCCAGTACTTC. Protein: CASSQRLAGESSGSEYTKTQYF.